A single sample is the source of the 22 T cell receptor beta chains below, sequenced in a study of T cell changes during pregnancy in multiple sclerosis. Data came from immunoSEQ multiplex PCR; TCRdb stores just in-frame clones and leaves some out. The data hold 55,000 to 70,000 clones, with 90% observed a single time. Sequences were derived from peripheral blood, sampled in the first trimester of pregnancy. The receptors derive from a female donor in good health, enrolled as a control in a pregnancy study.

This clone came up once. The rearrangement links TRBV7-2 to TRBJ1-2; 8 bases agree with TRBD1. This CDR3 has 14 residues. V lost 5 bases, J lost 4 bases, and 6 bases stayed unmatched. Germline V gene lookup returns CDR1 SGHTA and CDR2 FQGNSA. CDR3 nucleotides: TGTGCCAGCAGCCCCGGACAGGGCGCCTATGGCTACACCTTC. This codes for CASSPGQGAYGYTF.

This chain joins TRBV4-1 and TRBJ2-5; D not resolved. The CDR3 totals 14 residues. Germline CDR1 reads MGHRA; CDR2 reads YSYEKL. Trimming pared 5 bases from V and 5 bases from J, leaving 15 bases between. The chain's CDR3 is CASSLTLMAETQYF. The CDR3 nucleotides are TGCGCCAGCAGCTTGACACTTATGGCGGAGACCCAGTACTTC.

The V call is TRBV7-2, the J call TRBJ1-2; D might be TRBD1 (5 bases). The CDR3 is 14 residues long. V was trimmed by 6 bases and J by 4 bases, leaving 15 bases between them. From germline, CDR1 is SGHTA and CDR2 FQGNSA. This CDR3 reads CASRPGGIGYGYTF. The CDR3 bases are TGTGCCAGCAGGCCCGGGGGGATTGGCTATGGCTACACCTTC. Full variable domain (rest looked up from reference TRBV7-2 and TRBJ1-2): GAGVSQSPSNKVTEKGKDVELRCDPISGHTALYWYRQSLGQGLEFLIYFQGNSAPDKSGLPSDRFSAERTGGSVSTLTIQRTQQEDSAVYLCASRPGGIGYGYTFGSGTRLTVV.

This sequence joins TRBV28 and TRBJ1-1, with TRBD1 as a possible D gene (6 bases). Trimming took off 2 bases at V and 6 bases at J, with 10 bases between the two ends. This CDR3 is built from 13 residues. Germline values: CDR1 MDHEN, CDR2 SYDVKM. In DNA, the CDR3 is TGTGCCAGCAGTTTAGTGGGGGCCGCTGAAGCTTTCTTT. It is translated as CASSLVGAAEAFF.

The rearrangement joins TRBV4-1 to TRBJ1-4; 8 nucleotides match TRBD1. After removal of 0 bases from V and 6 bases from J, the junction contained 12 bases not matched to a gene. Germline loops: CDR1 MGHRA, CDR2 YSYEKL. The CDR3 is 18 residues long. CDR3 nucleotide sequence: TGCGCCAGCAGCCAAGATCCCCAGGGGGCAGTGAGGGATGAAAAACTGTTTTTT. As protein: CASSQDPQGAVRDEKLFF.

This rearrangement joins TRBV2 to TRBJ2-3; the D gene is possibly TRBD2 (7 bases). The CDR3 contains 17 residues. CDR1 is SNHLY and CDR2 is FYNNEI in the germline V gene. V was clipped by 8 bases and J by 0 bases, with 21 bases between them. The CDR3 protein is CASSPGGLVGSTDTQYF. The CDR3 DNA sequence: TGTGCCAGCTCACCCGGGGGGCTAGTTGGAAGCACAGATACGCAGTATTTT.

The CDR3 loop reads CASSIIVQTRESYEQYF. The CDR3 DNA sequence: TGCGCCAGCAGTATCATCGTGCAGACTAGAGAATCCTACGAGCAGTACTTC. The J gene is TRBJ2-7, the V gene TRBV10-1; a possible D gene is TRBD2 (6 bases). CDR3 length: 17 residues. The germline gives CDR1 WNHNN, CDR2 SYGVQD (reference sequence). V dropped 5 bases and J dropped 1 base, with 21 bases sitting between them.

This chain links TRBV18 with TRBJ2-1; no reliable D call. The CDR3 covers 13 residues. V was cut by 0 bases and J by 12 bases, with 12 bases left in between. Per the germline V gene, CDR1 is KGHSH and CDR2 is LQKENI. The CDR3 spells CASSPPTGSGQFF. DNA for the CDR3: TGTGCCAGCTCACCACCAACTGGCTCGGGGCAGTTCTTC.

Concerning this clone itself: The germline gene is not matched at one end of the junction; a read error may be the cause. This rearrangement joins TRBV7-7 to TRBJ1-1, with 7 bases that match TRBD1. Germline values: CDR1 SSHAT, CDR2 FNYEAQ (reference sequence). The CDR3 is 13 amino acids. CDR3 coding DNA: TGTGCTAGCAGCCCCCGGGAGGGGGCCGAAGCTTTCTTT. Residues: CASSPREGAEAFF.

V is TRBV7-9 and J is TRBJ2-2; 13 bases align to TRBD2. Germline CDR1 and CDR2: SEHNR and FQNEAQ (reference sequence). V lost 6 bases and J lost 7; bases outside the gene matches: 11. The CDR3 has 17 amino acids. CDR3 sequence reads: CASSLRRTSGSDGELFF. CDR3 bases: TGTGCCAGCAGTTTGCGACGGACTAGCGGGAGTGACGGGGAGCTGTTTTTT.

The CDR3 sequence is CASAPGGVGSYNEQFF. CDR3 in DNA: TGTGCCTCAGCCCCGGGGGGGGTTGGGTCCTACAATGAGCAGTTCTTC. V and J are TRBV7-6 and TRBJ2-1; 8 bases fit TRBD2. Germline V gene data show CDR1 as SGHVS and CDR2 as FNYEAQ. The CDR3 spans 16 residues. Unmatched junction bases numbered 13, after V lost 11 bases and J lost 1 base.

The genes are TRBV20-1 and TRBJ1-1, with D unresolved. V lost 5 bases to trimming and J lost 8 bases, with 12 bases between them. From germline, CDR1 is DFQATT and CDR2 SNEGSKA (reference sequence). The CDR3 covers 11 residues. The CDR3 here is CSASTKSEAFF. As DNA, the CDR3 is TGCAGTGCTTCGACAAAATCAGAAGCTTTCTTT.

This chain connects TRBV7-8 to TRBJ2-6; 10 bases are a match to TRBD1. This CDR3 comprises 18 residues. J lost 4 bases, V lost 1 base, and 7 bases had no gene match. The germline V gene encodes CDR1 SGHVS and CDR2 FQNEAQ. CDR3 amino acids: CASSLEGTGVSGANVLTF. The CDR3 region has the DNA TGTGCCAGCAGCTTAGAAGGGACAGGGGTCTCCGGGGCCAACGTCCTGACTTTC. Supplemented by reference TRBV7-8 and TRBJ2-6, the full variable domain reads GAGVSQSPRYKVAKRGQDVALRCDPISGHVSLFWYQQALGQGPEFLTYFQNEAQLDKSGLPSDRFFAERPEGSVSTLKIQRTQQEDSAVYLCASSLEGTGVSGANVLTFGAGSRLTVL.

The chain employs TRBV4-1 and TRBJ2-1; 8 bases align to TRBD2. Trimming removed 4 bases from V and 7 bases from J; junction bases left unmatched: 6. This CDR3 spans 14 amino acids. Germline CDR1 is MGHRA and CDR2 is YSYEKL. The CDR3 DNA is TGCGCCAGCAGCCGTTCTAGCGGGCCAAATGAGCAGTTCTTC. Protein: CASSRSSGPNEQFF.

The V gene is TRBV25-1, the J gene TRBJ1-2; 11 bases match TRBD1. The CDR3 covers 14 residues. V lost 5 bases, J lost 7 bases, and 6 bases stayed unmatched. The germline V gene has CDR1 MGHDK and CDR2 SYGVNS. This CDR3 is CASSSGQGGSGYTF. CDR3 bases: TGTGCCAGCAGTTCGGGACAGGGGGGAAGTGGCTACACCTTC.

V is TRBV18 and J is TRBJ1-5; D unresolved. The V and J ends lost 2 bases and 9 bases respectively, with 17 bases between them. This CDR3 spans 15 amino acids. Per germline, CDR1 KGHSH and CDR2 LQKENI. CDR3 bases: TGTGCCAGCTCACCAGTGGAGCGAGGTTCGAGGCCCCAGCATTTT. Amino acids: CASSPVERGSRPQHF.

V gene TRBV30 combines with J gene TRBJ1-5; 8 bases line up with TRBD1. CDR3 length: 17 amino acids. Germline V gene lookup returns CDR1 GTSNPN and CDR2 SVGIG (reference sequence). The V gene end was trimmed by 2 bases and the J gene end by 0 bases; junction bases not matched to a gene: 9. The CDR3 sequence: CAWSPGTGSYSNQPQHF. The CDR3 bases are TGTGCCTGGAGTCCAGGGACAGGAAGTTATAGCAATCAGCCCCAGCATTTT.

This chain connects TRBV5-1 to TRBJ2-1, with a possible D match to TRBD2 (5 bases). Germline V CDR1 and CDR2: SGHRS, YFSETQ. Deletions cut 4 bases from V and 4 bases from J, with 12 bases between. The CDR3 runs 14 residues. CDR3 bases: TGCGCCAGCAGCGAGAGGGTCCTATACAATGAGCAGTTCTTC. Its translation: CASSERVLYNEQFF.

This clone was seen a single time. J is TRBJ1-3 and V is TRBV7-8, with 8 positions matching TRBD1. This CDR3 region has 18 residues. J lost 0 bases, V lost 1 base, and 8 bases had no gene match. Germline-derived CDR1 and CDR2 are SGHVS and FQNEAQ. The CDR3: CASSLGRTGRPSGNTIYF. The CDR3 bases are TGTGCCAGCAGCTTAGGGAGGACAGGGCGCCCCTCTGGAAACACCATATATTTT.

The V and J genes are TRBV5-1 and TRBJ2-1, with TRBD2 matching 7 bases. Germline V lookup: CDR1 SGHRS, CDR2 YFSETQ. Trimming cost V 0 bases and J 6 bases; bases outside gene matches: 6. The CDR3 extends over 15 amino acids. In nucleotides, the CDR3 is TGCGCCAGCAGCTTGGATGGCGGGAGCATCAATGAGCAGTTCTTC. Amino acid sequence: CASSLDGGSINEQFF.

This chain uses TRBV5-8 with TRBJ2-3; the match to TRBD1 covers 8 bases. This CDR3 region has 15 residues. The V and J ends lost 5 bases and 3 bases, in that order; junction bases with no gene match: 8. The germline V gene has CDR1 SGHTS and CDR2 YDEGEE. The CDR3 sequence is CASRRQGMRTDTQYF. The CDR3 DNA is TGTGCCAGCAGGAGACAGGGGATGAGAACAGATACGCAGTATTTT.

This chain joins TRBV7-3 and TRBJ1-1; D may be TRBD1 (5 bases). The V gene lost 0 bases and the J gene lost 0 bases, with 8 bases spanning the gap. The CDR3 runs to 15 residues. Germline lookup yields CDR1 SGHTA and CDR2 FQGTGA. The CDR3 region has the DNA TGTGCCAGCAGCTTAACGGGGCTATTGAACACTGAAGCTTTCTTT. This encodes CASSLTGLLNTEAFF.